Presented here are 21 T cell receptor beta chains from one specimen sequenced in a study of control samples from healthy donors and cancer patients. Libraries were prepared by immunoSEQ multiplex PCR; TCRdb keeps only in-frame clonotypes and omits some of them. Found here are roughly 40,000 clones, around four fifths of them singletons; the top ten hold roughly 50%. The sample taken for sequencing was blood. The source is a man in his 60s in good health.

This clone was detected once. The chain employs TRBV4-3 and TRBJ1-2; D remains unclear. The CDR3 runs 16 residues. The V gene's germline CDR1 is LGHNA and CDR2 YSLEER. V lost 0 bases, J lost 8 bases, and 19 bases lay in between. DNA of the CDR3: TGCGCCAGCAGCCAAGACCATACAGCGGAGAGAGGCGGCTACACCTTC. This encodes CASSQDHTAERGGYTF.

This clone occurred once. In nucleotides, the CDR3 is TGTGCCAGCAGCCTGGGGGGACAGGGGGCGTTGGGCTATCAGCCCCAGCATTTT. The encoded protein is CASSLGGQGALGYQPQHF. The rearrangement joins TRBV27 to TRBJ1-5; TRBD1 agrees at 12 bases. The ends lost 6 bases at V and 5 bases at J; junction bases unmatched: 14. CDR1 is MNHEY and CDR2 is SMNVEV in the germline V gene (reference sequence). The CDR3 sequence is 18 residues long.

This chain links TRBV6-2 or TRBV6-3 with TRBJ2-3; D might be TRBD2 (5 bases). The V gene's germline CDR1 is MNHEY and CDR2 SVGEGT. V was cut by 6 bases and J by 2 bases, with 15 bases left in between. The CDR3 totals 15 residues. CDR3 bases: TGTGCCAGCAGCTCCCGGGGATGGGACACAGATACGCAGTATTTT. Encoded protein: CASSSRGWDTDTQYF.

As for this clone: At one of its ends the junction is not consistent with the germline gene, which may arise from a read error. V and J are TRBV7-3 and TRBJ2-1, with D maybe TRBD2 (6 bases). The CDR3 length is 15 residues. Germline assignment: CDR1 SGHTA and CDR2 FQGTGA. The CDR3 nucleotides read TGTGCCAGCAGCCCGGAGACTAGTTCTTACAACGAGCAGTTCTTC. Translating it yields CASSPETSSYNEQFF.

In its sample, this clone was seen a few times. The genes are TRBV7-2 and TRBJ2-7; a possible D gene is TRBD1 (6 bases). Per the germline V gene, CDR1 is SGHTA and CDR2 is FQGNSA. Trimming stripped 1 base from V and 1 base from J, with 14 bases between. The CDR3 covers 16 residues. CDR3 sequence reads: CASSLGSGRGSYEQYF. CDR3 nucleotides: TGTGCCAGCAGCTTAGGGTCGGGCAGGGGATCCTACGAGCAGTACTTC.

The chain is built from TRBV19 and TRBJ2-7, with D hard to call. The CDR3 is 13 amino acids. Germline CDR1 and CDR2: LNHDA and SQIVND (reference sequence). V gave up 9 bases and J gave up 2 bases, with 14 bases separating them. CDR3 nucleotide sequence: TGTGCCAGCTCTTCGGAGTTCACCTACGAGCAGTACTTC. Translating gives CASSSEFTYEQYF.

The chain combines TRBV20-1 with TRBJ1-5; D is uncertain. Germline assignment: CDR1 DFQATT and CDR2 SNEGSKA (reference sequence). The ends were cut back, 3 bases at V and 2 bases at J, with 8 bases in the middle. The CDR3 has 13 residues. In DNA, the CDR3 is TGCAGTGCTAGTAGTGCGGGCAATCAGCCCCAGCATTTT. Its protein product is CSASSAGNQPQHF.

The gene calls are TRBV6-2 or TRBV6-3 and TRBJ1-4, with no clear D. CDR1 is MNHEY, CDR2 SVGEGT, per germline. V was trimmed by 5 bases and J by 3 bases, leaving 13 bases between them. This CDR3 region has 15 residues. The CDR3 DNA is TGTGCCAGCAGTAGGGTCGGCAGCTCTAATGAAAAACTGTTTTTT. Translating gives CASSRVGSSNEKLFF.

J is TRBJ2-1 and V is TRBV2, with no clear D. This CDR3 spans 16 amino acids. Trimming took off 2 bases at V and 0 bases at J, with 11 bases between the two ends. CDR1 is SNHLY and CDR2 is FYNNEI in the germline V gene. The CDR3 sequence is CASSERASSSYNEQFF. Written as DNA, the CDR3 is TGTGCCAGCAGTGAAAGAGCTTCGAGCTCCTACAATGAGCAGTTCTTC.

This chain uses TRBV7-2 with TRBJ2-5; D is possibly TRBD2 (6 bases). Germline CDR1 is SGHTA and CDR2 is FQGNSA. This CDR3 has 16 residues. V was clipped by 6 bases and J by 2 bases, with 19 bases between them. The CDR3 spells CASSFAGYGGQETQYF. The CDR3 DNA is TGTGCCAGCAGTTTCGCGGGTTATGGAGGGCAAGAGACCCAGTACTTC.

The gene calls are TRBV7-9 and TRBJ2-7; 8 bases align to TRBD1. This CDR3 is 16 amino acids long. V trimming: 5 bases; J trimming: 0 bases; junction bases outside the gene matches: 9. Per germline, CDR1 SEHNR and CDR2 FQNEAQ (reference sequence). Written as DNA, the CDR3 is TGTGCCAGCAGCCTTGGACAGGGCTCCCACTCCTACGAGCAGTACTTC. Protein: CASSLGQGSHSYEQYF.

This clone was picked up one time. The genes are TRBV20-1 and TRBJ2-5; D is possibly TRBD2 (6 bases). The germline gives CDR1 DFQATT, CDR2 SNEGSKA (reference sequence). The V end was cut by 3 bases, the J end by 4 bases, with 12 bases between. The CDR3 has 13 residues. This chain's CDR3 is CSASPNGGETQYF. The CDR3 DNA reads as TGCAGTGCTAGTCCCAACGGGGGAGAGACCCAGTACTTC.

In the case of this clone: Other DNA sequences of this sample code for an identical CDR3. The rearrangement joins TRBV28 to TRBJ2-5, with D possibly being TRBD2 (6 bases). The CDR3 is 13 amino acids. V was clipped by 5 bases and J by 14 bases, with 21 bases between them. The V gene's germline CDR1 is MDHEN and CDR2 SYDVKM. CDR3 DNA sequence: TGTGCCAGCAGTCCAGTAACTAGCTTACTACGATACTTC. It codes for CASSPVTSLLRYF.

This clone was found a few times. This chain joins TRBV28 and TRBJ2-2; D possibly matches TRBD1 or TRBD2 (6 bases each). Germline values: CDR1 MDHEN, CDR2 SYDVKM. The V end was cut by 6 bases, the J end by 9 bases, with 14 bases between. The CDR3 runs to 13 residues. The CDR3 protein is CASRPGAGRELFF. Written as DNA, the CDR3 is TGTGCCAGCAGGCCGGGGGCGGGCCGGGAGCTGTTTTTT.

This clone appeared a single time. The V gene is TRBV27, the J gene TRBJ2-1; D ambiguous. V was shortened by 2 bases and J by 7 bases, with 12 bases between the two germline ends. The CDR3 extends over 14 amino acids. Germline V gives CDR1 MNHEY, CDR2 SMNVEV (reference sequence). In nucleotides, the CDR3 is TGTGCCAGCAGTTTAGGTCTAAATTTGAATGAGCAGTTCTTC. It is translated as CASSLGLNLNEQFF.

The CDR3 loop reads CASSPGALQWNEKLFF. The CDR3, as DNA: TGTGCCAGCAGCCCCGGCGCCCTCCAATGGAATGAAAAACTGTTTTTT. The chain uses TRBV7-2 and TRBJ1-4, with D uncertain. CDR3 length: 16 residues. Germline CDR1 reads SGHTA; CDR2 reads FQGNSA. V lost 5 bases, J lost 5 bases, and 18 bases lay in between.

This chain links TRBV27 with TRBJ1-6, with 8 bases matching TRBD1. Germline lookup yields CDR1 MNHEY and CDR2 SMNVEV (reference sequence). Germline trimming cut 5 bases from V and 14 bases from J; bases unmatched to any gene: 8. The CDR3 is made up of 13 amino acids. CDR3 sequence (DNA): TGTGCCAGCAGTACCGACAGGGGTAGCTCCCTCCACTTT. Encoded protein: CASSTDRGSSLHF.

The rearrangement uses TRBV27 and TRBJ1-4; D unclear. Germline loops: CDR1 MNHEY, CDR2 SMNVEV (reference sequence). V shed 4 bases and J shed 8 bases, with 5 bases lying between them. The CDR3 is 11 amino acids. The CDR3 region has the DNA TGTGCCAGCAGTTATGGCGAAAAACTGTTTTTT. Amino acid sequence: CASSYGEKLFF.

The rearrangement joins TRBV2 to TRBJ2-1; D is possibly TRBD2 (5 bases). CDR3 length: 15 residues. Trimming pared 3 bases from V and 0 bases from J, leaving 9 bases between. CDR1 is SNHLY, CDR2 FYNNEI, per germline. As DNA, the CDR3 is TGTGCCAGCAGTGAGGAGGAAAGCTCCTACAATGAGCAGTTCTTC. Its protein product is CASSEEESSYNEQFF.

The chain carries TRBV4-3 and TRBJ2-3, with D uncertain. Deletions cut 1 base from V and 2 bases from J, with 10 bases between. Germline lookup yields CDR1 LGHNA and CDR2 YSLEER. The CDR3 has 15 residues. For the CDR3, the DNA is TGCGCCAGCAGCCAAGTGGGCAGCCACACAGATACGCAGTATTTT. Translating it yields CASSQVGSHTDTQYF.

This clone was detected a few times. This chain joins TRBV30 and TRBJ1-6; 7 nucleotides match TRBD1. Germline CDR1 reads GTSNPN; CDR2 reads SVGIG (reference sequence). V was clipped by 1 base and J by 7 bases; unmatched bases: 7. The CDR3 length is 15 residues. This chain's CDR3 is CAWSATGAGNSPLHF. The CDR3 region has the DNA TGTGCCTGGAGTGCAACAGGGGCTGGGAATTCACCCCTCCACTTT.